Listed here are 19 T cell receptor beta chains from one sample, sequenced in a study of CD8 T cells in ankylosing spondylitis. The study, taken as a whole, reports: What appeared characteristic of ankylosing spondylitis blood was a TCR beta motif of about eight highly homologous variants.

TCRdb reprocessed the 5' RACE reads via MiXCR and lists one record per CDR3 protein. The sample shows 100,000 to 150,000 distinct CDR3 sequences, over 15% of them seen only once. Which antigens these TCRs recognize remains unknown. Sequencing was carried out using blood, either unsorted or a sorted T cell fraction (not recorded which). These TCRs come from a male donor with ankylosing spondylitis.

The rearrangement uses TRBV15 and TRBJ1-1, with D unresolved. Germline values: CDR1 LNHNV, CDR2 YYDKDF (reference sequence). The CDR3 covers 13 residues. V lost 5 bases and J 5 bases, leaving 12 bases between the germline ends. In nucleotides, the CDR3 is TGTGCCACCAGCCCTCGAGGGAGGACTGAAGCTTTCTTT. Protein: CATSPRGRTEAFF.

This clonotype was seen more than once but under ten times. The rearrangement joins TRBV29-1 to TRBJ2-1, with D uncertain. Germline loops: CDR1 SQVTM, CDR2 ANQGSEA. This CDR3 has 15 residues. V was clipped by 3 bases and J by 0 bases, with 12 bases between them. Written as DNA, the CDR3 is TGCAGCGTTGATGGGCAAGGGTCCTCCTACAATGAGCAGTTCTTC. It encodes CSVDGQGSSYNEQFF.

The rearrangement uses TRBV27 and TRBJ1-2; TRBD1 is a possible D gene (6 bases). CDR1 and CDR2 (germline): MNHEY, SMNVEV (reference sequence). The CDR3 has 17 residues. Trimming pared 3 bases from V and 4 bases from J, leaving 21 bases between. CDR3 protein: CASSFTRYPEGGYGYTF. The CDR3 coding sequence is TGTGCCAGCAGTTTCACCCGATACCCCGAAGGGGGCTATGGCTACACCTTC.

This clonotype was counted only a few times. CDR3 in amino acids: CASSYSGSGGSYEQYF. The CDR3 DNA is TGTGCCAGCAGTTACTCGGGCAGCGGCGGCTCCTACGAGCAGTACTTC. The chain couples TRBV6-5 to TRBJ2-7, with a tentative D call TRBD2 (5 bases). The CDR3 is 16 amino acids. Germline values: CDR1 MNHEY, CDR2 SVGAGI. V lost 0 bases and J 0 bases, leaving 12 bases between the germline ends.

The chain employs TRBV7-9 and TRBJ2-2, with D unresolved. CDR1 and CDR2 from the germline V gene are SEHNR and FQNEAQ (reference sequence). V was shortened by 0 bases and J by 7 bases, with 3 bases between the two germline ends. The CDR3 contains 12 residues. The CDR3 region has the DNA TGTGCCAGCAGCTTAGCACTCGGGGAGCTGTTTTTT. Amino acids: CASSLALGELFF. Together with reference TRBV7-9 and TRBJ2-2, the CDR3 gives the full variable domain: DTGVSQNPRHKITKRGQNVTFRCDPISEHNRLYWYRQTLGQGPEFLTYFQNEAQLEKSRLLSDRFSAERPKGSFSTLEIQRTEQGDSAMYLCASSLALGELFFGEGSRLTVL.

The chain combines TRBV4-1 with TRBJ2-7, with no clear D. The V gene's germline CDR1 is MGHRA and CDR2 YSYEKL. V lost 0 bases and J lost 1, with 7 bases in between. The CDR3 totals 14 residues. The CDR3 here is CASSQETPSYEQYF. CDR3 DNA: TGCGCCAGCAGCCAAGAGACTCCTTCCTACGAGCAGTACTTC.

The sample holds a few counts of this clonotype. V is TRBV27 and J is TRBJ2-7; the D gene could be TRBD1 or TRBD2 (5 bases each). CDR1 and CDR2 from the germline V gene are MNHEY and SMNVEV (reference sequence). This CDR3 region has 16 residues. The ends were cut back, 2 bases at V and 0 bases at J, with 14 bases in the middle. As DNA, the CDR3 is TGTGCCAGCAGTTTAGAGTCCGGGACGCACTCCTACGAGCAGTACTTC. The encoded protein is CASSLESGTHSYEQYF.

This clonotype showed up just a few times. J is TRBJ2-3 and V is TRBV12-3 or TRBV12-4; D gene ambiguous. Deletions cut 7 bases from V and 2 bases from J, with 10 bases between. The CDR3 is made up of 13 amino acids. CDR3 DNA sequence: TGTGCCAGCACCCGCCAGAACACAGATACGCAGTATTTT. Encoded protein: CASTRQNTDTQYF.

The sample holds a few counts of this clonotype. J is TRBJ2-1 and V is TRBV7-3; 11 nucleotides agree with TRBD2. CDR3 length: 16 residues. The J segment lost 5 bases and the V segment lost 5 bases, leaving 8 bases of the junction unmatched. The germline V gene has CDR1 SGHTA and CDR2 FQGTGA. The CDR3 spells CASSVGLAGPHNEQFF. Written as DNA, the CDR3 is TGTGCCAGCAGCGTCGGACTAGCGGGTCCTCACAATGAGCAGTTCTTC.

The chain links TRBV6-6 to TRBJ2-1; no clear D gene. This CDR3 has 13 residues. Germline V gene sequence: CDR1 MNHNY, CDR2 SVGAGI (reference sequence). The V and J ends lost 5 bases and 10 bases respectively, with 15 bases between them. Here the CDR3 reads CASSPLLVSEQFF. For the CDR3, the DNA is TGTGCCAGCAGTCCTCTCCTGGTTTCGGAGCAGTTCTTC.

V usage is TRBV28 and J usage is TRBJ2-7, with 7 nucleotides matching TRBD2. CDR1 and CDR2 from the germline V gene are MDHEN and SYDVKM. This CDR3 comprises 16 residues. The V segment lost 5 bases and the J segment 0 bases; nucleotides outside the gene matches: 10. The CDR3 protein is CASSPGGGSVSYEQYF. Here the CDR3 DNA reads TGTGCCAGCAGTCCAGGCGGGGGTTCGGTCTCCTACGAGCAGTACTTC.

The gene calls are TRBV7-9 and TRBJ2-1; D uncertain. CDR3 length: 13 amino acids. Germline V gene data show CDR1 as SEHNR and CDR2 as FQNEAQ (reference sequence). Trimming pared 5 bases from V and 8 bases from J, leaving 13 bases between. DNA of the CDR3: TGTGCCAGCAGCCCCCCCATAAGTGATGAGCAGTTCTTC. This encodes CASSPPISDEQFF.

This clonotype came up many times. The rearrangement joins TRBV27 to TRBJ1-2; 9 nucleotides line up with TRBD1. This CDR3 spans 14 amino acids. Losses at the gene ends were 4 bases for V and 3 bases for J; bases not matched to a gene: 3. Germline V gene data show CDR1 as MNHEY and CDR2 as SMNVEV (reference sequence). CDR3 coding DNA: TGTGCCAGCAGTTCTACAGGGGGCGACTATGGCTACACCTTC. This encodes CASSSTGGDYGYTF.

The rearrangement joins TRBV20-1 to TRBJ2-1; 10 nucleotides align to TRBD2. The ends lost 3 bases at V and 7 bases at J; junction bases unmatched: 6. This CDR3 contains 14 residues. Germline CDR1 is DFQATT and CDR2 is SNEGSKA (reference sequence). The CDR3 sequence: CSARPAGGWNEQFF. CDR3 in DNA: TGCAGTGCTAGGCCAGCGGGGGGGTGGAATGAGCAGTTCTTC.

This clonotype has more than one count but fewer than ten. The chain has TRBV7-9 and TRBJ2-7; the D gene is possibly TRBD1 (5 bases). Deletions cut 5 bases from V and 0 bases from J, with 8 bases between. The CDR3 has 13 amino acids. The V gene's germline CDR1 is SEHNR and CDR2 FQNEAQ (reference sequence). CDR3 nucleotide sequence: TGTGCCAGCAGCGGAGACAGCTCCTACGAGCAGTACTTC. This codes for CASSGDSSYEQYF.

V gene TRBV12-3 or TRBV12-4 combines with J gene TRBJ2-1; 15 nucleotides match TRBD2. The CDR3 is 18 amino acids. The V segment lost 11 bases and the J segment 8 bases; nucleotides outside the gene matches: 19. CDR3 in DNA: TGTGCCCGCTGTTCCCGGACTAGCGGGAGGGCCAGTTTCTATGAGCAGTTCTTC. The encoded protein is CARCSRTSGRASFYEQFF.

The J gene is TRBJ2-5, the V gene TRBV11-2, with a tentative D call TRBD1 (6 bases). This CDR3 comprises 19 residues. V was clipped by 5 bases and J by 5 bases, with 30 bases between them. Germline lookup yields CDR1 SGHAT and CDR2 FQNNGV. In nucleotides, the CDR3 is TGTGCCAGCAGCCAGGACCCAGGGGCAGCGGCGCTAGCAGAGGAGACCCAGTACTTC. Its translation: CASSQDPGAAALAEETQYF.

This clonotype was picked up a small number of times. This chain joins TRBV7-2 and TRBJ2-7; no definite D call. The CDR3 has 14 amino acids. The germline CDR1 and CDR2 sequences are SGHTA and FQGNSA. With 5 bases removed from V and 3 bases from J, the gap between germline ends came to 14 bases. The CDR3 reads CASSVIVGDYEQYF. The CDR3 coding sequence is TGTGCCAGCAGCGTAATCGTCGGAGACTACGAGCAGTACTTC.

The chain uses TRBV28 and TRBJ2-7, with TRBD2 matching 8 bases. This CDR3 is 18 amino acids long. Germline assignment: CDR1 MDHEN and CDR2 SYDVKM. The trim removed 2 bases at V and 2 bases at J, leaving 14 bases unmatched. The CDR3 DNA reads as TGTGCCAGCAGTTTAGGGCAGGGTTTCGAGCGGGAGACCTACGAGCAGTACTTC. Translating it yields CASSLGQGFERETYEQYF. Complete variable domain (other parts from reference TRBV28 and TRBJ2-7): DVKVTQSSRYLVKRTGEKVFLECVQDMDHENMFWYRQDPGLGLRLIYFSYDVKMKEKGDIPEGYSVSREKKERFSLILESASTNQTSMYLCASSLGQGFERETYEQYFGPGTRLTVT.